This TCR beta chain was found in a study of blood T cell repertoires in COVID-19. Study-wide context: Researchers got acute and convalescent COVID-19 samples from the United States, Italy and Spain.

Residents of about two dozen US areas, aged about 18 to 95 years, made up the participants. Authors' data handling: Amplification of reference gene primers was used by the study to estimate nucleated cell counts. Libraries were prepared by immunoSEQ multiplex PCR; TCRdb keeps only in-frame clonotypes and omits some of them. V, J and clone size are those of that table, while D and trimming were read from the DNA. The table includes 300,000 to 400,000 clones, roughly 90% detected once. The sequenced material came from PBMCs or T cells enriched from blood (not recorded which). The sequence derives from a man in his 60s who had recovered from COVID-19.

In DNA, the CDR3 is TGTGCCAGCAGCTTCGGACAGGGTAATCAGCCCCAGCATTTT. This codes for CASSFGQGNQPQHF. The V call is TRBV7-9, the J call TRBJ1-5; the match to TRBD1 covers 8 bases. The CDR3 has 14 residues. Germline trimming cut 3 bases from V and 4 bases from J; bases unmatched to any gene: 2. CDR1 and CDR2 (germline): SEHNR, FQNEAQ (reference sequence).